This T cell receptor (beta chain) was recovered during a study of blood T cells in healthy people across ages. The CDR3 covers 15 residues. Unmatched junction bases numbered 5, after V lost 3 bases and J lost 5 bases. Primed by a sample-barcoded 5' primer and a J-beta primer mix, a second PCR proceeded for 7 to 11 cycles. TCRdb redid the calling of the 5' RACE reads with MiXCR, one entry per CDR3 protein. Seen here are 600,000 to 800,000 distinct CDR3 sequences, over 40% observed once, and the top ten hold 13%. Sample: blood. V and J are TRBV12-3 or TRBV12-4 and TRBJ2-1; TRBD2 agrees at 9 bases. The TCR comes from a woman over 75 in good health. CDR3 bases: TGTGCCAGCAGTTTCGGCGGGGGGGCAGACAATGAGCAGTTCTTC. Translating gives CASSFGGGADNEQFF.